These 14 T cell receptor beta chains were all obtained from the same sample, sequenced in a study of shared clonotypes between healthy human individuals. The method was immunoSEQ multiplex PCR; TCRdb's version includes in-frame clones alone and lacks a portion of them. Of over 1.4 million clones in the sample, around 97% were seen once. Sequenced sample: naive CD4+ T cells sorted from blood. Sample subset: CD45RA+ positively selected. Source of these receptors: a man aged 25 to 40 in good health.

The chain employs TRBV5-5 and TRBJ2-1; D is undetermined. Germline V gene sequence: CDR1 SGHKS, CDR2 YYEKEE (reference sequence). The CDR3 spans 16 residues. V lost 0 bases and J 6 bases, leaving 16 bases between the germline ends. CDR3 region: CASSLVGPVGGNEQFF. CDR3 sequence (DNA): TGTGCCAGCAGCTTGGTCGGTCCCGTGGGCGGCAATGAGCAGTTCTTC.

The CDR3 sequence is CASSLSGGGGETQYF. CDR3 coding DNA: TGTGCCAGCAGCTTATCGGGGGGAGGGGGCGAGACCCAGTACTTC. The rearrangement uses TRBV7-6 and TRBJ2-5; perhaps D is TRBD1 or TRBD2 (7 bases each). Looked up from germline, CDR1 is SGHVS and CDR2 is FNYEAQ. Trimming removed 2 bases at V and 5 bases at J, with 15 bases between. This CDR3 has 15 residues. Full variable domain (missing parts from reference TRBV7-6 and TRBJ2-5): GAGVSQSPRYKVTKRGQDVALRCDPISGHVSLYWYRQALGQGPEFLTYFNYEAQQDKSGLPNDRFSAERPEGSISTLTIQRTEQRDSAMYRCASSLSGGGGETQYFGPGTRLLVL.

Notes on this clone: Other DNA sequences from this sample encode an identical CDR3 as well. The rearrangement links TRBV9 to TRBJ2-5; D is ambiguous. Trimming left V 0 bases short and J 4 bases short, with 4 bases between. The germline gives CDR1 SGDLS, CDR2 YYNGEE. The CDR3 contains 12 residues. This CDR3 is CASSVGRETQYF. For the CDR3, the DNA is TGTGCCAGCAGCGTAGGAAGAGAGACCCAGTACTTC.

The chain carries TRBV4-2 and TRBJ2-7, with 8 bases matching TRBD2. The CDR3 sequence is 16 residues long. Trimming removed 1 base from V and 5 bases from J; junction bases left unmatched: 10. CDR1 and CDR2 from the germline V gene are LGHNA and YNFKEQ. In DNA form, the CDR3 reads TGTGCCAGCAGCCAAGTCGATAGCGGGATTAGCAACGAGCAGTACTTC. Translated: CASSQVDSGISNEQYF.

The genes are TRBV19 and TRBJ2-7, with no clear D. CDR3 length equals 13 residues. Germline lookup yields CDR1 LNHDA and CDR2 SQIVND (reference sequence). Deletions cut 8 bases from V and 1 base from J, with 12 bases between. This chain's CDR3 is CASRAQSSYEQYF. For the CDR3, the DNA is TGTGCCAGTCGGGCCCAGTCGTCCTACGAGCAGTACTTC.

The chain recombines TRBV13 with TRBJ2-2; tentative D call: TRBD1 (6 bases). Trimming pared 2 bases from V and 1 base from J, leaving 11 bases between. CDR1 and CDR2 (germline): PRHDT, FYEKMQ (reference sequence). The CDR3 has 16 residues. The CDR3 here is CASSLTRTENTGELFF. The CDR3 DNA is TGTGCCAGCAGCTTAACCCGGACAGAGAACACCGGGGAGCTGTTTTTT.

V and J are TRBV28 and TRBJ1-3; no clear D gene. Trimming pared 2 bases from V and 1 base from J, leaving 9 bases between. Germline assignment: CDR1 MDHEN and CDR2 SYDVKM. This CDR3 has 15 amino acids. The CDR3 loop is CASSLKLGSGNTIYF. The CDR3 coding sequence is TGTGCCAGCAGTTTAAAATTGGGATCTGGAAACACCATATATTTT.

The chain combines TRBV4-1 with TRBJ2-1; 16 bases line up with TRBD2. Germline V lookup: CDR1 MGHRA, CDR2 YSYEKL. The ends lost 3 bases at V and 2 bases at J; junction bases unmatched: 7. CDR3 length equals 19 residues. The CDR3 coding sequence is TGCGCCAGCAGCCAGATCCCGGGACTAGCGGGAGGGACCTACAATGAGCAGTTCTTC. It encodes CASSQIPGLAGGTYNEQFF.

The chain employs TRBV5-6 and TRBJ1-2; TRBD1 is a possible D gene (5 bases). The ends were cut back, 4 bases at V and 8 bases at J, with 18 bases in the middle. From germline, CDR1 is SGHDT and CDR2 YYEEEE. CDR3 length: 14 amino acids. The CDR3 DNA reads TGTGCCAGCAGCGAGTGGGGGGACGGGAGCGGCTACACCTTC. It is translated as CASSEWGDGSGYTF.

The chain has TRBV27 and TRBJ2-7; 8 nucleotides line up with TRBD1. The V and J ends lost 5 bases and 2 bases, in that order; junction bases with no gene match: 8. Per the germline V gene, CDR1 is MNHEY and CDR2 is SMNVEV (reference sequence). This CDR3 spans 15 amino acids. The CDR3 loop is CASSHTRDRTYEQYF. The CDR3 DNA reads TGTGCCAGCAGTCACACCCGGGACAGGACCTACGAGCAGTACTTC.

This chain joins TRBV29-1 and TRBJ1-3; D is unclear. Germline V gene sequence: CDR1 SQVTM, CDR2 ANQGSEA. V was clipped by 0 bases and J by 0 bases, with 0 bases between them. The CDR3 extends over 12 amino acids. The CDR3 is CSVEDSGNTIYF. For the CDR3, the DNA is TGCAGCGTTGAAGACTCTGGAAACACCATATATTTT.

The CDR3 here is CASSMRGGGEQYF. The CDR3 region has the DNA TGTGCCAGCTCAATGAGAGGGGGCGGCGAGCAGTACTTC. This chain joins TRBV18 and TRBJ2-7; 7 bases are a match to TRBD1. The CDR3 runs to 13 residues. Germline-derived CDR1 and CDR2 are KGHSH and LQKENI. The junction had 7 bases not matched to a gene; V was cut back by 5 bases and J by 6 bases. Looking up the rest from reference TRBV18 and TRBJ2-7 gives the full variable domain: NAGVMQNPRHLVRRRGQEARLRCSPMKGHSHVYWYRQLPEEGLKFMVYLQKENIIDESGMPKERFSAEFPKEGPSILRIQQVVRGDSAAYFCASSMRGGGEQYFGPGTRLTVT.

The genes are TRBV28 and TRBJ2-1, with 9 positions matching TRBD2. The trim removed 4 bases at V and 4 bases at J, leaving 11 bases unmatched. Germline values: CDR1 MDHEN, CDR2 SYDVKM. This CDR3 is built from 17 residues. CDR3 in DNA: TGTGCCAGCAGTTCCCACCAGTGGCTAGCGGGGTACAATGAGCAGTTCTTC. Protein sequence: CASSSHQWLAGYNEQFF.

The V gene is TRBV10-1, the J gene TRBJ2-7, with D maybe TRBD1 (6 bases). In germline, CDR1 is WNHNN, CDR2 SYGVQD (reference sequence). The V and J ends lost 6 bases and 2 bases respectively, with 11 bases between them. The CDR3 is made up of 13 amino acids. The CDR3 here is CASSLQGAYEQYF. The DNA for the CDR3 is TGCGCCAGCAGCCTACAGGGCGCCTACGAGCAGTACTTC.